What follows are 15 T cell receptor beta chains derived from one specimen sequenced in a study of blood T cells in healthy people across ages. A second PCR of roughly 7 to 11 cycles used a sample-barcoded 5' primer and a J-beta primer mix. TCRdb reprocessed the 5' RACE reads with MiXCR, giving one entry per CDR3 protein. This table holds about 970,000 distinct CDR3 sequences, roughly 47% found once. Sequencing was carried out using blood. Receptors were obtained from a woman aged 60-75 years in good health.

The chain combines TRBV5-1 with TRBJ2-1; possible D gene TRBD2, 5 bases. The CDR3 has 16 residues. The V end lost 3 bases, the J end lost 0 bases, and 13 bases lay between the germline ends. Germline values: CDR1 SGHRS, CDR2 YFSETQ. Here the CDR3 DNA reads TGCGCCAGCAGCTATGATTGGGCGGGCTCCTACAATGAGCAGTTCTTC. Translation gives CASSYDWAGSYNEQFF. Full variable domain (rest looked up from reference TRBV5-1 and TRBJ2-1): KAGVTQTPRYLIKTRGQQVTLSCSPISGHRSVSWYQQTPGQGLQFLFEYFSETQRNKGNFPGRFSGRQFSNSRSEMNVSTLELGDSALYLCASSYDWAGSYNEQFFGPGTRLTVL.

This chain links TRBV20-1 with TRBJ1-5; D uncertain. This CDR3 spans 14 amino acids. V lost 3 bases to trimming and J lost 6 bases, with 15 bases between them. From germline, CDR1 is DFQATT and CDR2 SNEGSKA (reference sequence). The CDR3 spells CSARAGPGGQPQHF. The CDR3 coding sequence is TGCAGTGCTAGGGCTGGGCCAGGAGGTCAGCCCCAGCATTTT.

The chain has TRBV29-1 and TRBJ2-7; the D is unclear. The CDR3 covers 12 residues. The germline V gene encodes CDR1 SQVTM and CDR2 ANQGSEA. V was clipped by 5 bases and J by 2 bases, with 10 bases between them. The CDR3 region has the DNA TGCAGCGTTTTAGGGTCCCCCTACGAGCAGTACTTC. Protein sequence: CSVLGSPYEQYF.

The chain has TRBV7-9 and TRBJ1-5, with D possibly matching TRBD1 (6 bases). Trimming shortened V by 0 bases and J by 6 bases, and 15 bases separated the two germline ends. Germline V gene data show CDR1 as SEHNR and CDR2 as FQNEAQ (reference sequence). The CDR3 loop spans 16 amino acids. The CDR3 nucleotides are TGTGCCAGCAGCTTAGCGTTGCAGGGGATAAGTCAGCCCCAGCATTTT. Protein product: CASSLALQGISQPQHF.

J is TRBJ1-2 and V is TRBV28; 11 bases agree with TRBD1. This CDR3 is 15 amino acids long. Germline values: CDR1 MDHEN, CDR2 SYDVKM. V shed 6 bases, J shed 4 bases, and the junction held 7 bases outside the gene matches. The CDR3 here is CASRTPGTGGYGYTF. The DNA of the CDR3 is TGTGCCAGCAGGACCCCGGGGACAGGGGGCTATGGCTACACCTTC.

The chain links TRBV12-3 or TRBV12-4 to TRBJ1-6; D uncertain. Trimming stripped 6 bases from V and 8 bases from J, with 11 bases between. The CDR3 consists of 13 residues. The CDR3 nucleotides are TGTGCCAGCAGCTCAGCGGGTTATTCACCCCTCCACTTT. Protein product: CASSSAGYSPLHF.

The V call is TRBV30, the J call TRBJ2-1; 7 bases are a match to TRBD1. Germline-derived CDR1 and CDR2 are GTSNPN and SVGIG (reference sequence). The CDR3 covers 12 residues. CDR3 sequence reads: CGGQGAYNEQFF. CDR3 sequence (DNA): TGTGGGGGGCAGGGGGCCTACAATGAGCAGTTCTTC. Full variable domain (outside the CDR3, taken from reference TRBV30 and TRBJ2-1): SQTIHQWPATLVQPVGSPLSLECTVEGTSNPNLYWYRQAAGRGLQLLFYSVGIGQISSEVPQNLSASRPQDRQFILSSKKLLLSDSGFYLCGGQGAYNEQFFGPGTRLTVL.

CDR3 nucleotide sequence: TGTGCCAGCAGTTCGAGCGGGCGGTACCAAGAGACCCAGTACTTC. Protein product: CASSSSGRYQETQYF. The chain uses TRBV27 and TRBJ2-5; possible D gene TRBD2, 6 bases. V was clipped by 4 bases and J by 0 bases, with 12 bases between them. CDR1 is MNHEY, CDR2 SMNVEV, per germline (reference sequence). The CDR3 runs 15 residues.

The CDR3 protein is CASSVEGTSGLTDTQYF. CDR3 bases: TGTGCCAGCAGCGTAGAAGGGACTAGCGGACTCACAGATACGCAGTATTTT. This chain connects TRBV9 to TRBJ2-3; TRBD2 matches at 11 bases. CDR3 length equals 17 residues. The trim removed 0 bases at V and 2 bases at J, leaving 5 bases unmatched. Germline assignment: CDR1 SGDLS and CDR2 YYNGEE.

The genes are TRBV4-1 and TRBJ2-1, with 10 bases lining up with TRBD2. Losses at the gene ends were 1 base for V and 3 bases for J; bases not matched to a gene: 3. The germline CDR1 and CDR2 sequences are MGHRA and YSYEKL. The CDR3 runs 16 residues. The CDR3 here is CASSQAGLAVYNEQFF. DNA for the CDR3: TGCGCCAGCAGCCAAGCTGGACTAGCGGTCTACAATGAGCAGTTCTTC.

The CDR3 DNA follows: TGTGCCAGCAGTTCCTTTTTCGGGCCCCAGCATTTT. Encoded protein: CASSSFFGPQHF. V and J are TRBV6-2 or TRBV6-3 and TRBJ1-5; D remains ambiguous. The CDR3 loop spans 12 amino acids. Germline assignment: CDR1 MNHEY and CDR2 SVGEGT. The V end lost 4 bases, the J end lost 9 bases, and 10 bases lay between the germline ends.

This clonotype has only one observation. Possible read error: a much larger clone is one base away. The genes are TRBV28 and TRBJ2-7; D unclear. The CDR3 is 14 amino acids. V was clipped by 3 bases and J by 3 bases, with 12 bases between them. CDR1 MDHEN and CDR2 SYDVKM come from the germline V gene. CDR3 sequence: CASSFDWRGYEQYF. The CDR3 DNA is TGTGCCAGCAGTTTTGACTGGCGCGGCTACGAGCAGTACTTC. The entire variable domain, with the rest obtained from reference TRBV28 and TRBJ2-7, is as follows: DVKVTQSSRYLVKRTGEKVFLECVQDMDHENMFWYRQDPGLGLRLIYFSYDVKMKEKGDIPEGYSVSREKKERFSLILESASTNQTSMYLCASSFDWRGYEQYFGPGTRLTVT.

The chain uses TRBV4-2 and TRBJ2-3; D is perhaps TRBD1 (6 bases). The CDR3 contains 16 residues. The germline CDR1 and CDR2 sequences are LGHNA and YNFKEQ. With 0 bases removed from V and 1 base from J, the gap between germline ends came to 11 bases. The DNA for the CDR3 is TGTGCCAGCAGCCAAGAGTTAGCAGGGGGCACAGATACGCAGTATTTT. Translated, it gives CASSQELAGGTDTQYF.

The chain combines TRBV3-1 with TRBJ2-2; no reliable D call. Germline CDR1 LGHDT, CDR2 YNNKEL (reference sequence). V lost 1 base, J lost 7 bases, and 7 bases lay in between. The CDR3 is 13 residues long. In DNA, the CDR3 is TGTGCCAGCAGCCAAGGGTGGCTCGGGGAGCTGTTTTTT. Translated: CASSQGWLGELFF.

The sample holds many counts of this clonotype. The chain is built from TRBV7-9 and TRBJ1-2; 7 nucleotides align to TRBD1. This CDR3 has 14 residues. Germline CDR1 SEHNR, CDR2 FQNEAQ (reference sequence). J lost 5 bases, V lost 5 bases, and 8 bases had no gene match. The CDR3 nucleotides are TGTGCCAGCAGCCGCTACGGGACAGATTATGGCTACACCTTC. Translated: CASSRYGTDYGYTF.